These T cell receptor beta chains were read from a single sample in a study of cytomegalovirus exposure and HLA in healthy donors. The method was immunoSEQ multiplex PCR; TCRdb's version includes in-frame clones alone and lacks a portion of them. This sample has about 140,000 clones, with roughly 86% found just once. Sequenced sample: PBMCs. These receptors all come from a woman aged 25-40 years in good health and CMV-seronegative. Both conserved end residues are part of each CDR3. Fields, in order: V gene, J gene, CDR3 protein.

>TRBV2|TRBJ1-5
CASSQAGQPQHF
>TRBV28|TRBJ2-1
CASRVTSSYNEQFF
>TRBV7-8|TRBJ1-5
CASSLDKGGQPQHF
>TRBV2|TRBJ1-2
CASTWVDRESGYTF
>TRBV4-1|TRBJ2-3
CASSQQGGTGTDTQYF
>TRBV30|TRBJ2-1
CAWSVLGNEQFF
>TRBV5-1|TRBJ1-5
CASSLGGSNQPQHF
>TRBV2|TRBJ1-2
CASKGTGANYGYTF
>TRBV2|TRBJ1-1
CASSEIPTGGTEAFF
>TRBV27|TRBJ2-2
CASSLLPRGGELFF